A single T cell receptor (beta chain) is shown here with its context. The antigen this receptor binds is unknown. Base qualities are not recorded, but no much larger clone differs from it by a single base. This entry is derived from a study of PD-L1 blockade in urothelial cancer (dated by TCRdb to the late 2010s). About the study as a whole: Every patient began therapy around 2014 and was given atezolizumab 1,200 mg intravenously every 3 weeks. About 90% of the roughly 29 patients were males with bladder-origin urothelial cancer, and about 65% of the roughly 30 reported a prior smoking history. An ECOG performance status of 0 or 1 was recorded for the patients, and 0 to 3 prior chemotherapy regimens had been received by the patients. Blood samples were analyzed 3 weeks after the start of treatment (second dose) and 6 weeks after the start of treatment. Blood samples yielded a median of roughly 140,000 T cells and roughly 83,000 unique TCRs, with median clonality roughly 0.082. An exploratory multi-omic analysis was conducted of the somatic, immune and clinical correlates of response to PD-L1 blockade with atezolizumab in urothelial cancer. Pretreatment tumor samples, along with matched peripheral blood serially collected before and after atezolizumab treatment, were subjected to TCR sequencing. Progression-free survival longer than 6 months counted as durable clinical benefit, and TCR features were additionally tested against both progression-free and overall survival. In the same patients, whole exome sequencing and RNA sequencing of pretreatment tumors were performed in addition to TCR sequencing. Under 10 patients achieved durable clinical benefit and roughly 20 did not. Pretreatment blood TCR-seq was available for about 30 patients, at least one posttreatment blood collection was obtained for approximately 25 patients, and tumor TCR-seq was available for approximately 25 patients.

The germline V gene specifies MDHEN as CDR1 and SYDVKM as CDR2. From V the trimming removes 4 bases and from J it removes 6 bases, while the gene matches leave 11 bases of the junction unaccounted for. Including cysteine and phenylalanine, the CDR3 has 16 amino acids. Only the CDR3 region is kept as DNA, spanning 48 bases read in frame from base 1. Each PCR received spiked-in synthetic TCR analog templates so that absolute template abundance could be estimated from read counts. The immunoSEQ assay was used to amplify TCRbeta CDR3 regions from genomic DNA with bias-controlled V and J gene primers. Sequencing of rearranged TCRbeta segments was performed at approximately 20X coverage. For the original study's pipeline: Sequencing errors were corrected by clustering, and CDR3s were annotated against IMGT so that V, D and J genes could be assigned. Downstream analyses used only productive TCRbeta rearrangements, leaving out any out-of-frame or stop-codon sequences. To compute clonality, Shannon entropy was normalized by the log of the number of unique productive sequences and then subtracted from one. Fisher's exact test with Benjamini-Hochberg correction, using a cutoff of adjusted p below 0.01, was how clones that differed between time points or between blood and tumor were identified. TCRdb retrieved this table from immuneACCESS and kept in-frame rearrangements only. Not all clones are present; in checked studies, unresolved V genes account for under half, and no reason is known for the remainder. For V, J and clone size, that table is used; D and trimming come from the DNA. The sample includes about 91,000 clones, with 90% to 95% observed a single time. The ten largest account for 9.4% of the sample.

A total of some 30 patients with locally advanced or metastatic urothelial carcinoma, treated at Memorial Sloan Kettering on a trial protocol, made up the cohort. Peripheral blood mononuclear cells were collected pretreatment and during treatment, at between 1 and 8 total time points per patient. The Qiagen DNeasy Blood extraction kit was used to purify genomic DNA from total PBMCs and tumor samples. PBMCs were collected pretreatment and during treatment, and were isolated and stored as previously described. Results and caveats for the whole study, not just this receptor: Because the sample size was small (n ≈ 30) and many exploratory analyses were performed, the results are intended to be hypothesis-generating. Improved progression-free and overall survival was associated with having pretreatment peripheral blood TCR clonality below the median. Among patients with durable benefit, tumor-associated TCR clones showed greater expansion in peripheral blood 3 weeks after treatment started (n of about 21, p = 0.022).

This clonotype originated in a man between 60 and 75 years old with urothelial cancer. The sequence links TRBV28 to TRBJ1-4, with 7 junctional bases fitting TRBD1. The sample in question was PBMCs, obtained around atezolizumab (anti-PD-L1) treatment. The CDR3 here reads CASSSGTRGWDEKLFF. The nucleotide sequence reads TGTGCCAGCAGTTCGGGGACCAGGGGGTGGGATGAAAAACTGTTTTTT.